This T cell receptor beta chain appears in the sequencing data of a study of OX40 agonist ivuxolimab in advanced cancers. Regarding the research as a whole: Ivuxolimab was a fully human IgG2 agonistic monoclonal antibody targeting the costimulatory receptor OX40 (CD134). The dose-escalation cohort was about 87% male with a mean age of around 62 years, ranging from roughly 23 to 79. The paper reports the monotherapy dose-escalation portion (N of about 47 patients) of the phase I ivuxolimab trial. Partial responses were achieved by three dose-escalation patients, of whom one had hepatocellular carcinoma and two had cutaneous melanoma. Of the roughly 52 dose-escalation patients, hepatocellular carcinoma was present in approximately 20, melanoma in approximately 15, renal cell carcinoma in 9 and head and neck cancer in 9. Patients were allowed to have had prior anti-PD-1, anti-PD-L1 or anti-CTLA-4 therapy, and approximately 40% of the dose-escalation patients had previously received checkpoint inhibitors. Peripheral TCRbeta sequencing aimed to test whether ivuxolimab altered TCR sequence diversity and caused clonal T-cell expansion. Intravenous ivuxolimab was administered to patients every 2 weeks at six dose levels: 0.01, 0.1, 0.3, 1.5, 3 and 10 mg/kg.

Patients with a history of autoimmune disease or receiving systemic immunosuppression were excluded from the trial. Peripheral blood for TCR sequencing was drawn from every dose cohort at baseline, at cycle 4 day 1 and at cycle 7 day 1. The samples were taken from a phase I, first-in-human, multicenter, open-label dose-escalation trial of ivuxolimab. Adults with locally advanced or metastatic melanoma, renal cell carcinoma, hepatocellular carcinoma or head and neck squamous cell carcinoma were enrolled in the trial. Before TCR sequencing, CD4+ T cells and CD8+ T cells were sorted from peripheral blood as separate populations. Here is what the overall study found, with its caveats: Low levels of normalized T-cell clonal expansion were also seen in some patients who did not respond. In partial responders in the 0.1-3.0 mg/kg groups, normalized peripheral clonal expansion was found to be among the lowest, especially among CD8+ T cells. Which antigens the clonally expanded peripheral T cells were specific for was not determined. On average, CD8+ T cells showed more expanded clones than CD4+ T cells after ivuxolimab. At doses of 0.1 to 3.0 mg/kg, clonal expansion of both CD4+ and CD8+ T cells in blood was seen between baseline and week 6.

Genomic DNA was isolated from the sorted cells so that the TCRbeta CDR3 region could be sequenced. TCRbeta CDR3 regions were sequenced using the immunoSEQ Assay. TCRdb provides this immuneACCESS table in a form limited to in-frame rearrangements. Some clones are lacking; in checked studies, under half of them reflect an unresolved V gene, and why the rest are absent is not known. For this sample the table gives under 50,000 clones, of which roughly 79% were detected only once. Clones ranked in the top ten supply over 7% of the sample. There are a few counts of this clone. It has no known antigen specificity. No much larger clone exists at a distance of one base, and base qualities are not known. The clonotype originates from an adult with an advanced solid tumor such as melanoma, head and neck, liver or kidney cancer. The sample in question was CD4+ or CD8+ T cells sorted from blood, obtained in a trial of the OX40 agonist ivuxolimab.

The nucleotide sequence is given as TGTGCCAGTGGAAATACAGGGGGCAGGGAAGCTTTCTTT. This translates into CASGNTGGREAFF. The rearrangement joined TRBV19 to TRBJ1-1; 9 bases in between match TRBD1. V is pruned by 8 bases and J by 8 bases, leaving 9 bases of the junction without a gene match. Reading from cysteine to phenylalanine, the CDR3 counts 13 amino acids. The read is trimmed to its CDR3 DNA, 39 bases read in frame from base 1. CDR1 and CDR2 are drawn from the germline V gene (reference sequence): LNHDA, SQIVND.